This TCR beta chain came from a study of CD8 T cells in ankylosing spondylitis. This CDR3 is built from 15 residues. With V trimmed by 5 bases and J by 6 bases, 6 bases remained unmatched. CDR1 is SNHLY, CDR2 FYNNEI, per germline. This clonotype came up a few times. What it binds is not known. Study-wide results and limits: Within ankylosing spondylitis blood, a TCR beta motif made up of roughly eight highly homologous variants appeared to be characteristic. Reported data indicate significant enrichment of disease-linked clones within matched ankylosing spondylitis synovial fluid.

MiXCR, applied by TCRdb to the 5' RACE reads, yields one record per CDR3 protein. The sample consists of about 220,000 distinct CDR3 sequences, around 18% of them appearing once. This sequence was found in a male donor with ankylosing spondylitis. The sample was blood, either unsorted or a sorted T cell fraction (not recorded which). The V gene is TRBV2, the J gene TRBJ2-3; 12 bases match TRBD2. The CDR3 sequence is CASSRLAGEGDTQYF. Here the CDR3 DNA reads TGTGCCAGCAGTAGACTAGCGGGAGAGGGGGATACGCAGTATTTT.